These 2 T cell receptor beta chains share one sample of origin, sequenced in a study of OX40 agonist ivuxolimab in advanced cancers. The protocol was immunoSEQ multiplex PCR, while the TCRdb copy is restricted to in-frame clones and leaves out a portion. Among around 90,000 clones listed, roughly 86% were seen once. The starting material was CD4+ or CD8+ T cells sorted from blood, obtained in a trial of the OX40 agonist ivuxolimab. Every receptor here comes from an adult with an advanced solid tumor such as melanoma, head and neck, liver or kidney cancer.

The rearrangement joins TRBV6-5 to TRBJ2-5; D is uncertain. CDR1 MNHEY and CDR2 SVGAGI come from the germline V gene. The length of the CDR3 is 13 residues. The V gene lost 5 bases and the J gene lost 5 bases, with 12 bases spanning the gap. CDR3 DNA sequence: TGTGCCAGCAGTCCGGCCTTCGGGGAGACCCAGTACTTC. This sequence encodes CASSPAFGETQYF.

The rearrangement joins TRBV2 to TRBJ2-7; TRBD1 aligns across 7 bases. This CDR3 contains 14 residues. J was trimmed by 3 bases and V by 4 bases; bases with no gene match: 6. The germline V gene encodes CDR1 SNHLY and CDR2 FYNNEI. The CDR3 region has the DNA TGTGCCAGCAGTGGAATTAACAGGGGCTACGAGCAGTACTTC. It codes for CASSGINRGYEQYF.